This T cell receptor (beta chain) was observed in a study of metastatic and nonmetastatic thyroid tumors (dated by TCRdb to 2020 to 2021). As for the study more broadly: For patients with malignant and with benign thyroid disease, the researchers compared repertoires between peripheral blood samples and tumor or nodule tissue samples. General findings and caveats noted by the study authors: In both blood and tumor samples, TCR beta diversity was reported to be significantly higher in malignant tumors than in benign nodules.

Before undergoing thyroid surgery, none of the patients had been given any kind of treatment. Using T-cell receptor beta sequencing, the researchers looked back retrospectively at clinical samples from patients, gathered between about 2011 and 2019. V and J lose 6 bases and 4 bases, and a span of 15 bases separates them. Spanning cysteine to phenylalanine, the CDR3 consists of 14 amino acids. Here the CDR3 DNA is all that survives: 42 bases in frame from base 1. As encoded in the germline V gene (reference sequence), CDR1 is SEHNR while CDR2 is FQNEAQ. The library was produced with PCR. The run used an Illumina HiSeq 4000. High-throughput sequencing was used to profile the TCR beta-chain CDR3 region of each patient. In the original analysis: The researchers built a classifier to tell apart papillary thyroid cancer patients with distant metastasis, based on CDR3 differences among clinicopathological groups. The Shannon index was used to measure repertoire diversity, and the Morisita-Horn index was used to measure how similar tumor and blood repertoires were. In TCRdb, the public reads were trimmed at Q25 with fastp and aligned with MiXCR, with productive beta chains retained. TCRdb, not the authors, supplied the V and J calls. The sample includes about 69,000 clones, with around 14% observed a single time. Approximately 6.1% of the sample belongs to the ten largest clones.

This clone occurred many times. The target of this receptor is not known. No qualities accompany the bases; no much larger clone lies one base away. The rearrangement joined TRBV7-9 to TRBJ1-2, with TRBD1 as a weak D call on 6 bases. This clonotype was obtained from a male donor with papillary thyroid cancer or a benign thyroid nodule (not recorded which). Some clones in this sample may be carry-over from other donors' samples. Source material: blood. The bases are TGTGCCAGCAGTTTATCTCAGGGGTCCTATGGCTACACCTTC. This sequence encodes CASSLSQGSYGYTF.